The TCR beta chain under discussion was sequenced for a study of blood T cell repertoires in COVID-19. Study information: Samples taken during acute and convalescent COVID-19 were collected in the United States, Italy and Spain.

The repertoire was sequenced with immunoSEQ multiplex PCR; TCRdb's copy has only in-frame clones and lacks some. The profile shows about 200,000 clones, approximately 80% of them singletons. Those enrolled, adults aged about 18 to 89 years, came from roughly 22 US areas. Cohort placement rested on clinical history that participants reported themselves. Trimming pared 2 bases from V and 6 bases from J, leaving 10 bases between. Germline values: CDR1 SGHDN, CDR2 FVKESK. The CDR3 contains 13 residues. This receptor was taken from a woman aged 35 to 49 with acute COVID-19. The source material was PBMCs or T cells enriched from blood (not recorded which). This chain uses TRBV14 with TRBJ1-1; no clear D. The CDR3 sequence is CASSQMTAAEAFF. The CDR3, as DNA: TGTGCCAGCAGCCAAATGACGGCGGCTGAAGCTTTCTTT.